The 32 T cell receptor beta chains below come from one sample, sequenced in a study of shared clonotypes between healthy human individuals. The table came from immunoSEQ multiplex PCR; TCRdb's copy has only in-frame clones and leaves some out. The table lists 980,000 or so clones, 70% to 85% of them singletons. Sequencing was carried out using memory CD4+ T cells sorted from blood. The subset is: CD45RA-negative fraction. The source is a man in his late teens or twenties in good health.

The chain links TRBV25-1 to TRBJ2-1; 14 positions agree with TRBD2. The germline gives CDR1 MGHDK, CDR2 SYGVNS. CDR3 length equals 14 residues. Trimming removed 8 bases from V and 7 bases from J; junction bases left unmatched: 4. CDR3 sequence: CASAGLAGANEQFF. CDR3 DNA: TGTGCCAGCGCGGGACTAGCGGGAGCGAATGAGCAGTTCTTC. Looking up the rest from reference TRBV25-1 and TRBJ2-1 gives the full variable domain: EADIYQTPRYLVIGTGKKITLECSQTMGHDKMYWYQQDPGMELHLIHYSYGVNSTEKGDLSSESTVSRIRTEHFPLTLESARPSHTSQYLCASAGLAGANEQFFGPGTRLTVL.

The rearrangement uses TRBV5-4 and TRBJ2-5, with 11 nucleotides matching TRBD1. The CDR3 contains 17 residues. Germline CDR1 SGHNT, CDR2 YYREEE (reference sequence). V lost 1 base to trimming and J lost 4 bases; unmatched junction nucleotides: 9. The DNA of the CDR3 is TGTGCCAGCAGCTTGACCGGGACAGGGGGTACTCGAGAGACCCAGTACTTC. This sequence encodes CASSLTGTGGTRETQYF.

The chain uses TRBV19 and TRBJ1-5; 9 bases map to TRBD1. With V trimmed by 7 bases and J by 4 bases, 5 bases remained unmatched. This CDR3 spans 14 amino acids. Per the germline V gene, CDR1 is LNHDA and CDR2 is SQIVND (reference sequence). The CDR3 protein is CASTAGQGNQPQHF. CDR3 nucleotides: TGTGCCAGTACGGCCGGACAGGGGAATCAGCCCCAGCATTTT.

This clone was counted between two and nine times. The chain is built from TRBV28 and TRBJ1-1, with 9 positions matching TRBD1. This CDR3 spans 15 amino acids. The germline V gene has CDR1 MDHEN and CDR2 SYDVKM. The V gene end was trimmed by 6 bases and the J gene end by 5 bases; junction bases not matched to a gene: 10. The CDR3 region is CASSRPGTGSTEAFF. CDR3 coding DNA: TGTGCCAGCAGCCGTCCCGGGACAGGGAGTACTGAAGCTTTCTTT.

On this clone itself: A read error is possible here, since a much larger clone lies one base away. DNA of the CDR3: TGTGCCAGCAGACAGGGGAATCAGCCCCAGCATTTT. It yields the protein CASRQGNQPQHF. The chain joins TRBV6-5 to TRBJ1-5, with 7 positions matching TRBD1. Losses at the gene ends were 6 bases for V and 4 bases for J; bases not matched to a gene: 0. Germline V gene data show CDR1 as MNHEY and CDR2 as SVGAGI. The CDR3 extends over 12 amino acids.

The CDR3 protein is CASSVGAGPSYEQYF. The CDR3 bases are TGTGCCAGCAGCGTAGGGGCGGGACCCTCCTACGAGCAGTACTTC. V gene TRBV7-2 combines with J gene TRBJ2-7; weak D call: TRBD2 (6 bases). The CDR3 totals 15 residues. V lost 5 bases, J lost 0 bases, and 14 bases lay in between. Germline V gene lookup returns CDR1 SGHTA and CDR2 FQGNSA.

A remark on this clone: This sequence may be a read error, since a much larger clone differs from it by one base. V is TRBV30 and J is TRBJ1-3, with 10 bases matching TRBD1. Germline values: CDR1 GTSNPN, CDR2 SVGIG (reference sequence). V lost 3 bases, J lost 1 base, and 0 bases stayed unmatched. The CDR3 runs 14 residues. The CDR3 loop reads CAWRGQGSGNTIYF. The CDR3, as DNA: TGTGCCTGGAGGGGACAGGGGTCTGGAAACACCATATATTTT.

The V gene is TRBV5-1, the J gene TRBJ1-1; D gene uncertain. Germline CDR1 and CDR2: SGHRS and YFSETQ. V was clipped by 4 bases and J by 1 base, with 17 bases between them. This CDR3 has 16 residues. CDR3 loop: CASSPRERNANTEAFF. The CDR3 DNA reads TGCGCCAGCAGCCCAAGGGAAAGGAATGCGAACACTGAAGCTTTCTTT.

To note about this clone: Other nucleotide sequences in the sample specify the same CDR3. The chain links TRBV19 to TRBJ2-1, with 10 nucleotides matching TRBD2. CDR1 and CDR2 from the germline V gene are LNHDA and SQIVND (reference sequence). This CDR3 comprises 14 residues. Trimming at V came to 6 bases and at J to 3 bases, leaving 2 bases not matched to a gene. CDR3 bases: TGTGCCAGTAGGCTAGCGGGAGACTACAATGAGCAGTTCTTC. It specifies CASRLAGDYNEQFF.

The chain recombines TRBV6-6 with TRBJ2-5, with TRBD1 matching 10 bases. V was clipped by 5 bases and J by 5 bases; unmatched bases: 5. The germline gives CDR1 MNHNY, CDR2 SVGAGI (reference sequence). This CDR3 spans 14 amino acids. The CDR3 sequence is CASSNRDRGETQYF. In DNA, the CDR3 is TGTGCCAGCAGTAACCGGGACAGGGGTGAGACCCAGTACTTC.

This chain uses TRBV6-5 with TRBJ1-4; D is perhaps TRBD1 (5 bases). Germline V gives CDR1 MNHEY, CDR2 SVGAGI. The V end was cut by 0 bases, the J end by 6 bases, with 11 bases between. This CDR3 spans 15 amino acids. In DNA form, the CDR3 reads TGTGCCAGCAGTTACTCTTGGGGGATAGATGAAAAACTGTTTTTT. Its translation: CASSYSWGIDEKLFF.

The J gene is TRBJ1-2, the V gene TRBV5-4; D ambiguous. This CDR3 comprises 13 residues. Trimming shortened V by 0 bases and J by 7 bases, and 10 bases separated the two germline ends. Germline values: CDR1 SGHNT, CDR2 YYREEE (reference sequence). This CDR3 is CASSLGSTGGYTF. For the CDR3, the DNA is TGTGCCAGCAGCTTGGGATCTACGGGTGGCTACACCTTC. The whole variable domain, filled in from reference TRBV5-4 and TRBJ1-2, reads ETGVTQSPTHLIKTRGQQVTLRCSSQSGHNTVSWYQQALGQGPQFIFQYYREEENGRGNFPPRFSGLQFPNYSSELNVNALELDDSALYLCASSLGSTGGYTFGSGTRLTVV.

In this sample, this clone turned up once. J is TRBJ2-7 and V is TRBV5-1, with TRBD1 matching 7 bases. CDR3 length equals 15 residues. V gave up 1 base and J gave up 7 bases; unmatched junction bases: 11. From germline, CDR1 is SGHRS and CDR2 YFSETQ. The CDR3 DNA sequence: TGCGCCAGCAGCTTGTGGGGCCAGGGGGTGAATGAGCAGTACTTC. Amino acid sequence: CASSLWGQGVNEQYF.

The CDR3: CASSQDRWGTDTQYF. The CDR3 DNA reads as TGTGCCAGCAGCCAAGATAGGTGGGGCACAGATACGCAGTATTTT. The chain couples TRBV14 to TRBJ2-3; D not certain. The V gene's germline CDR1 is SGHDN and CDR2 FVKESK. The CDR3 is 15 amino acids. V dropped 0 bases and J dropped 1 base, with 8 bases sitting between them.

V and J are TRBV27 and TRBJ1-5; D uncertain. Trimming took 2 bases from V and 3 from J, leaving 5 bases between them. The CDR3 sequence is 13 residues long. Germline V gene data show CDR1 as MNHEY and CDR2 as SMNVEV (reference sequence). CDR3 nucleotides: TGTGCCAGCAGTTTAGCCCCCAATCAGCCCCAGCATTTT. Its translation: CASSLAPNQPQHF.

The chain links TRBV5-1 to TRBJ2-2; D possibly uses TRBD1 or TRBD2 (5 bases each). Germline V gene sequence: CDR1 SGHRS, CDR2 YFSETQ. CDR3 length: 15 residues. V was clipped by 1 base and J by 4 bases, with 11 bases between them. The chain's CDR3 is CASSLLGVGTGELFF. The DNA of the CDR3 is TGCGCCAGCAGCTTGCTGGGGGTGGGCACCGGGGAGCTGTTTTTT. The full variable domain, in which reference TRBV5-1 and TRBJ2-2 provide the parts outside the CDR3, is KAGVTQTPRYLIKTRGQQVTLSCSPISGHRSVSWYQQTPGQGLQFLFEYFSETQRNKGNFPGRFSGRQFSNSRSEMNVSTLELGDSALYLCASSLLGVGTGELFFGEGSRLTVL.

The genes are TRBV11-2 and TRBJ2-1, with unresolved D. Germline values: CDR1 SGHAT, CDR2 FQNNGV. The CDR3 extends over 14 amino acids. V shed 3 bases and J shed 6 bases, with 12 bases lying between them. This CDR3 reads CASSFPRRPNEQFF. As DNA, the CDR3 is TGTGCCAGCAGCTTCCCTCGACGTCCCAATGAGCAGTTCTTC.

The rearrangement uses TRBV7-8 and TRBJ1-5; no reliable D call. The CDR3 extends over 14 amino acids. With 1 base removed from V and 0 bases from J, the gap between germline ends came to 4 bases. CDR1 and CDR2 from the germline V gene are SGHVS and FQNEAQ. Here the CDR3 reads CASSLVASNQPQHF. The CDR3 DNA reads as TGTGCCAGCAGCTTAGTAGCTAGCAATCAGCCCCAGCATTTT.

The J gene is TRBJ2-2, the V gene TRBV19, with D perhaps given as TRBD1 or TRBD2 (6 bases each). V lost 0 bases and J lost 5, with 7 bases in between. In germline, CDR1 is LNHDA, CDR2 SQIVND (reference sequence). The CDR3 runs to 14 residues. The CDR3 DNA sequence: TGTGCCAGTAGTATAGAAGGGGGGACCGGGGAGCTGTTTTTT. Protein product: CASSIEGGTGELFF.

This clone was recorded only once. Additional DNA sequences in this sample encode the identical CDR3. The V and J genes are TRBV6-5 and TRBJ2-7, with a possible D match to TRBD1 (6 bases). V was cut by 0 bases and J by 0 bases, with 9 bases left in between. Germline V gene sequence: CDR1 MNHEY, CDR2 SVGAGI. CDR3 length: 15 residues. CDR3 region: CASSYSGQLSYEQYF. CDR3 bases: TGTGCCAGCAGTTACTCTGGACAGCTCTCCTACGAGCAGTACTTC.

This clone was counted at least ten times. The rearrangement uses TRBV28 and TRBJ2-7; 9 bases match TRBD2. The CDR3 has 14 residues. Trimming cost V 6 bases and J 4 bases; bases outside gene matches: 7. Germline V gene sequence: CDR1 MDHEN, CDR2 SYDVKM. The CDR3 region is CASSRAGGIYEQYF. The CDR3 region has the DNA TGTGCCAGCAGCCGGGCGGGGGGGATTTACGAGCAGTACTTC.

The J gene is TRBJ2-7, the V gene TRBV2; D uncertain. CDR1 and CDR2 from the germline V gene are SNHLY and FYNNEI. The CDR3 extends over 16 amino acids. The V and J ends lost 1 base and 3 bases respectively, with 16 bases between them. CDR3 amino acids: CASSEGGRSWRYEQYF. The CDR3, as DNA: TGTGCCAGCAGTGAAGGTGGAAGGTCCTGGCGCTACGAGCAGTACTTC.

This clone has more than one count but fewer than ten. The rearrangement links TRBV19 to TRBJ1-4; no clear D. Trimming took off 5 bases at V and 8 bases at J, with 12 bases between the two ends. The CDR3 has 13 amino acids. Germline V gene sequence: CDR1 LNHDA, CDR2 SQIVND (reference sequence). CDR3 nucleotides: TGTGCCAGTAGTGAGGCGACGGTGGAAAAACTGTTTTTT. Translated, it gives CASSEATVEKLFF.

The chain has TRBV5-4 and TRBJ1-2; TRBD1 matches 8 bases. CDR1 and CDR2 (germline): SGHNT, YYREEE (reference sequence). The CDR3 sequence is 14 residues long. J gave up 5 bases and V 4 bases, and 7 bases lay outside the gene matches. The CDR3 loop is CASSAQTGVYGYTF. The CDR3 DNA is TGTGCCAGCAGCGCGCAGACAGGGGTATATGGCTACACCTTC.

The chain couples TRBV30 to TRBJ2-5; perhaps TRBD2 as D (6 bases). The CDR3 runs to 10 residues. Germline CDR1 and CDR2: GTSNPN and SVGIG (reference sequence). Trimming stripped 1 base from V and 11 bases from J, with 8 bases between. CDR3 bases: TGTGCCTGGAGTGGACGGGAGCAGTACTTC. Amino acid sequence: CAWSGREQYF.

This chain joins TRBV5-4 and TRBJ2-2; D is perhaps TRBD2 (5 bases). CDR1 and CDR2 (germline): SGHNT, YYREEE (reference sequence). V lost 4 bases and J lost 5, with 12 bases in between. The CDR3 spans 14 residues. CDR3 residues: CASSRRLGTGELFF. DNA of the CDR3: TGTGCCAGCAGCCGGAGGCTTGGAACCGGGGAGCTGTTTTTT.

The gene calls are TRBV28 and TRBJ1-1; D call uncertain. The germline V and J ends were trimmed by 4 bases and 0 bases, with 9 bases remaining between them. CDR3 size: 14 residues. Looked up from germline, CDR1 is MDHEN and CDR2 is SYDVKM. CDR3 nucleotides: TGTGCCAGCAGTTCGGCCGCCTTGAACACTGAAGCTTTCTTT. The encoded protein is CASSSAALNTEAFF.

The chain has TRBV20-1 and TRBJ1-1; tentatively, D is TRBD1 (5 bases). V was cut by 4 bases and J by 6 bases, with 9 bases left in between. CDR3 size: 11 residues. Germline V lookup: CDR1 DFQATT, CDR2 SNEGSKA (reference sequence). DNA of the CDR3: TGCAGTGCTAAGACAGACTCTGAAGCTTTCTTT. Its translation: CSAKTDSEAFF.

CDR3 coding DNA: TGTGCCAGCAGCACCTCAAGGAATGAAAAACTGTTTTTT. Its protein is CASSTSRNEKLFF. The genes are TRBV21-1 and TRBJ1-4. TRBV21-1 is classified as a pseudogene. CDR3 length: 13 residues.

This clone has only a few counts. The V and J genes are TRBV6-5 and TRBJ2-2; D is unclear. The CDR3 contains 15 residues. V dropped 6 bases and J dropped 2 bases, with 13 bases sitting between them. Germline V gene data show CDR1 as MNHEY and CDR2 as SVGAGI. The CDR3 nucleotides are TGTGCCAGCAGCCGGAGTGCGGTTAACACCGGGGAGCTGTTTTTT. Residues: CASSRSAVNTGELFF.

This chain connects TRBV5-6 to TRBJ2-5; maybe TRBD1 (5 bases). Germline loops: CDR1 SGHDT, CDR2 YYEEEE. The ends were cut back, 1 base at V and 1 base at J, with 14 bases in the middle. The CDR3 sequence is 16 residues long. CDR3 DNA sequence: TGTGCCAGCAGCTTGAACTATAGACAGATCCAAGAGACCCAGTACTTC. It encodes CASSLNYRQIQETQYF.

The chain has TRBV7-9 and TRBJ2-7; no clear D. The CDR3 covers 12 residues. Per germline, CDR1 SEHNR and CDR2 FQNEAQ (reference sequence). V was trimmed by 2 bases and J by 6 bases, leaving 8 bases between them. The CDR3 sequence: CASSLSNGEQYF. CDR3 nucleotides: TGTGCCAGCAGCTTAAGCAATGGCGAGCAGTACTTC.